This T cell receptor beta chain is drawn from a study of T cells of healthy individuals. V lost 6 bases and J lost 11, with 13 bases in between. This CDR3 has 11 residues. Germline-derived CDR1 and CDR2 are MNHNY and SVGAGI (reference sequence). TCRdb passed the 5' RACE reads through MiXCR, listing each CDR3 protein once. The table shows roughly 87,000 distinct CDR3 sequences, with under 20% occurring only once. The rearrangement uses TRBV6-6 and TRBJ1-1; D remains unclear. The origin of this receptor is a human donor in good health. The CDR3 region is CASSPPGSAFF. The CDR3 DNA is TGTGCCAGCAGCCCCCCGGGCTCTGCTTTCTTT.